Sequencing of this TCR beta chain was carried out in a study of CD8 T cells in ankylosing spondylitis (dated 2017 in TCRdb). General notes on the study: The study set out to find disease-linked TCR variants by profiling T cell receptor beta repertoires in ankylosing spondylitis patients and healthy donors. The whole study cohort included 108 healthy donors and 25 ankylosing spondylitis patients. Peripheral blood samples were taken, and synovial fluid was additionally collected from ankylosing spondylitis patients. General study outcomes and caveats: Some of the motif variants had been reported before in the synovial fluid and blood of reactive arthritis patients, a finding that suggests common disease-initiation mechanisms. According to the report, matched synovial fluid samples from ankylosing spondylitis patients were significantly enriched for the disease-linked clones. A TCR beta motif made up of seven or eight highly homologous amino acid variants appeared to be characteristic of blood from ankylosing spondylitis patients. A CD8+ phenotype was shown by the disease-linked clones, which were found at relatively low frequencies in peripheral blood.

Between the V and J ends, shortened by 4 bases and 5 bases respectively, the junction contains 14 bases. The CDR1 and CDR2 encoded by the germline V gene are SGDLS and YYNGEE. The CDR3 runs 14 amino acids, cysteine and phenylalanine included. Kept here is only the CDR3 DNA, which spans 42 bases and is read in frame from base 1. TCRdb lists the instrument as Illumina HiSeq 2500. Quantitative 5'-RACE with molecular barcodes was used to prepare TCR beta libraries. The paper's processing steps were these. Disease-linked TCR variants were identified with a new computational method built on a probabilistic model of VDJ rearrangement. The public reads were quality trimmed at Q25 with fastp and then assembled into clones with MiXCR by TCRdb, keeping productive beta chains. CDR3 protein duplicates are merged, each entry listing the most common genes and DNA. TCRdb's processing, not the authors' own work, is the source of the V and J calls. This sample lists 250,000 or so distinct CDR3 sequences; roughly 25% were detected once. Of the sample, over 0.55% falls within the top ten clones.

A few counts support this clonotype. The antigen it recognizes is unknown. No much larger clonotype is one base removed from it; base qualities were not supplied. Sequencing input: blood, either unsorted or a sorted T cell fraction (not recorded which). Recombination joined TRBV9 with TRBJ2-3; matching of 6 bases hints at TRBD2 as the D gene. This TCR was recovered from a male donor with ankylosing spondylitis or in good health (not recorded which). CDR3 loop: CASSSRLVLDTQYF. The nucleotide sequence reads as follows: TGTGCCAGCAGCTCCAGACTAGTGCTAGATACGCAGTATTTT.